These 27 T cell receptor beta chains originate from one sample sequenced in a study of shared clonotypes between healthy human individuals. Libraries were prepared by immunoSEQ multiplex PCR; TCRdb keeps only in-frame clonotypes and omits some of them. The table has 490,000 or so clones, about 80% seen once. The sample consisted of PBMCs. The receptors were gathered from a woman aged 35 to 49 in good health. Some clones in this sample may be carry-over from other donors' samples.

This clone was picked up one time. The V call is TRBV28, the J call TRBJ2-3, with D unclear. The germline gives CDR1 MDHEN, CDR2 SYDVKM. Deletions cut 6 bases from V and 2 bases from J, with 12 bases between. The CDR3 is 14 amino acids. The CDR3 region is CASRAQFSTDTQYF. For the CDR3, the DNA is TGTGCCAGCAGAGCACAGTTTTCCACAGATACGCAGTATTTT. The full variable domain, in which reference TRBV28 and TRBJ2-3 provide the parts outside the CDR3, is DVKVTQSSRYLVKRTGEKVFLECVQDMDHENMFWYRQDPGLGLRLIYFSYDVKMKEKGDIPEGYSVSREKKERFSLILESASTNQTSMYLCASRAQFSTDTQYFGPGTRLTVL.

The chain uses TRBV4-1 and TRBJ2-4, with D perhaps being TRBD1 or TRBD2 (5 bases each). Germline V gene sequence: CDR1 MGHRA, CDR2 YSYEKL. CDR3 length: 20 amino acids. Trimming pared 0 bases from V and 0 bases from J, leaving 21 bases between. This CDR3 reads CASSQDSRGWESIAKNIQYF. CDR3 sequence (DNA): TGCGCCAGCAGCCAAGATTCGAGGGGTTGGGAATCGATAGCCAAAAACATTCAGTACTTC.

This chain joins TRBV30 and TRBJ2-3; 13 bases match TRBD2. Germline V CDR1 and CDR2: GTSNPN, SVGIG (reference sequence). This CDR3 is built from 14 residues. V was pared by 5 bases and J by 4 bases, with 3 bases of the junction left unmatched. The DNA for the CDR3 is TGTGCCTGGGGACTAGCGGGAGAGGCAGATACGCAGTATTTT. Encoded protein: CAWGLAGEADTQYF.

The chain combines TRBV5-1 with TRBJ2-6, with a possible D match to TRBD1 (5 bases). V gave up 4 bases and J gave up 2 bases, with 13 bases separating them. CDR1 SGHRS and CDR2 YFSETQ come from the germline V gene. The CDR3 contains 16 residues. CDR3 residues: CASSPLGRAGANVLTF. The CDR3 nucleotides are TGCGCCAGCAGCCCATTGGGCAGGGCTGGGGCCAACGTCCTGACTTTC.

The chain carries TRBV30 and TRBJ1-3, with no clear D. The CDR3 is 15 residues long. Trimming shortened V by 2 bases and J by 0 bases, and 11 bases separated the two germline ends. Germline V CDR1 and CDR2: GTSNPN, SVGIG (reference sequence). This chain's CDR3 is CAWSPQVSSGNTIYF. The CDR3 coding sequence is TGTGCCTGGAGTCCTCAGGTGAGCTCTGGAAACACCATATATTTT.

The rearrangement links TRBV6-5 to TRBJ2-7; 9 positions match TRBD1. This CDR3 contains 13 residues. CDR1 and CDR2 from the germline V gene are MNHEY and SVGAGI. V gave up 6 bases and J gave up 4 bases; unmatched junction bases: 4. Here the CDR3 reads CASRSTGGYEQYF. Here the CDR3 DNA reads TGTGCCAGCAGATCGACAGGGGGGTACGAGCAGTACTTC.

This clone was recorded only once. J is TRBJ1-2 and V is TRBV27, with a weak D call TRBD1 (5 bases). Germline V CDR1 and CDR2: MNHEY, SMNVEV (reference sequence). This CDR3 has 15 residues. V lost 0 bases to trimming and J lost 5 bases, with 13 bases between them. CDR3 nucleotides: TGTGCCAGCAGTTTATCCGGCAGCAAGGGGTATGGCTACACCTTC. Protein sequence: CASSLSGSKGYGYTF.

The chain has TRBV15 and TRBJ2-7, with TRBD2 matching over 9 bases. The germline gives CDR1 LNHNV, CDR2 YYDKDF (reference sequence). V shed 1 base and J 4 bases; nucleotides not matched to a gene: 8. The CDR3 runs 16 residues. This CDR3 is CATSRGGAGGSYEQYF. In DNA, the CDR3 is TGTGCCACCAGCAGAGGGGGCGCGGGAGGGTCTTACGAGCAGTACTTC.

The chain is built from TRBV18 and TRBJ1-2; 8 positions agree with TRBD1. The germline V gene encodes CDR1 KGHSH and CDR2 LQKENI. The CDR3 consists of 16 residues. The V segment lost 3 bases and the J segment 0 bases; nucleotides outside the gene matches: 6. CDR3 nucleotides: TGTGCCAGCTCACCTGCAGGGGGCAGAGCTAACTATGGCTACACCTTC. This encodes CASSPAGGRANYGYTF. The variable domain in full, completed from reference TRBV18 and TRBJ1-2, reads NAGVMQNPRHLVRRRGQEARLRCSPMKGHSHVYWYRQLPEEGLKFMVYLQKENIIDESGMPKERFSAEFPKEGPSILRIQQVVRGDSAAYFCASSPAGGRANYGYTFGSGTRLTVV.

Remarks on this clone: Additional DNA sequences in this sample encode the identical CDR3. This sequence joins TRBV18 and TRBJ2-7; 8 bases match TRBD2. This CDR3 contains 13 residues. The V gene's germline CDR1 is KGHSH and CDR2 LQKENI. The V segment lost 1 base and the J segment 6 bases; nucleotides outside the gene matches: 2. The CDR3 spells CASSPRTSSEQYF. The CDR3 DNA reads as TGTGCCAGCTCACCACGGACTAGCTCCGAGCAGTACTTC.

The count of this clone is one. The chain employs TRBV6-1 and TRBJ1-6; no firm D call. Trimming left V 6 bases short and J 0 bases short, with 6 bases between. Germline V gene sequence: CDR1 MNHNS, CDR2 SASEGT. This CDR3 contains 14 residues. CDR3 coding DNA: TGTGCCAGCAGCAGGAGCTCCTATAATTCACCCCTCCACTTT. Translation: CASSRSSYNSPLHF.

This chain uses TRBV4-3 with TRBJ2-5, with 8 bases identical to TRBD2. The CDR3 loop spans 16 amino acids. Germline V gives CDR1 LGHNA, CDR2 YSLEER. J lost 4 bases, V lost 2 bases, and 9 bases had no gene match. The CDR3 sequence is CASSQLLGTRSETQYF. The DNA of the CDR3 is TGCGCCAGCAGCCAACTATTGGGGACTAGGTCAGAGACCCAGTACTTC.

With respect to this clone: Different DNA sequences within this sample yield the same CDR3. This chain joins TRBV18 and TRBJ2-7; no reliable D call. Germline V lookup: CDR1 KGHSH, CDR2 LQKENI. The V end lost 3 bases, the J end lost 3 bases, and 6 bases lay between the germline ends. The CDR3 sequence is 12 residues long. In nucleotides, the CDR3 is TGTGCCAGCTCACCCCCGAGCTACGAGCAGTACTTC. Translation: CASSPPSYEQYF.

The rearrangement joins TRBV18 to TRBJ2-5; no firm D call. This CDR3 comprises 12 residues. V was cut by 2 bases and J by 5 bases, with 6 bases left in between. From germline, CDR1 is KGHSH and CDR2 LQKENI. CDR3 protein: CASSPSYETQYF. CDR3 nucleotides: TGTGCCAGCTCACCATCTTATGAGACCCAGTACTTC.

The genes are TRBV19 and TRBJ1-4; TRBD1 aligns across 8 bases. V lost 7 bases to trimming and J lost 7 bases; unmatched junction nucleotides: 11. Germline loops: CDR1 LNHDA, CDR2 SQIVND (reference sequence). The CDR3 has 15 residues. CDR3 region: CASTSRQGSFEKLFF. CDR3 in DNA: TGTGCCAGTACAAGTCGACAGGGGTCGTTTGAAAAACTGTTTTTT.

The chain couples TRBV7-6 to TRBJ2-7; 8 bases match TRBD2. Germline CDR1 is SGHVS and CDR2 is FNYEAQ. V dropped 0 bases and J dropped 2; count of bases not matched to a gene: 0. The CDR3 spans 14 residues. The CDR3 sequence: CASSLASGAYEQYF. DNA of the CDR3: TGTGCCAGCAGCTTAGCTAGCGGGGCCTACGAGCAGTACTTC.

The V call is TRBV4-1, the J call TRBJ2-3, with 11 bases lining up with TRBD2. The CDR3 length is 17 residues. V lost 4 bases, J lost 2 bases, and 8 bases stayed unmatched. Germline V gene lookup returns CDR1 MGHRA and CDR2 YSYEKL. The DNA of the CDR3 is TGCGCCAGCAGCCTTTCGGGACTAGCGGATCTCACAGATACGCAGTATTTT. Its translation is CASSLSGLADLTDTQYF.

The V and J genes are TRBV7-6 and TRBJ2-2; 11 bases are a match to TRBD1. The germline gives CDR1 SGHVS, CDR2 FNYEAQ. Germline trimming cut 3 bases from V and 5 bases from J; bases unmatched to any gene: 11. The CDR3 runs to 18 residues. Here the CDR3 reads CASSFTLTGTGGTGELFF. CDR3 coding DNA: TGTGCCAGCAGCTTTACCCTCACCGGGACAGGGGGGACCGGGGAGCTGTTTTTT. The full variable domain, its missing parts supplied by reference TRBV7-6 and TRBJ2-2, is GAGVSQSPRYKVTKRGQDVALRCDPISGHVSLYWYRQALGQGPEFLTYFNYEAQQDKSGLPNDRFSAERPEGSISTLTIQRTEQRDSAMYRCASSFTLTGTGGTGELFFGEGSRLTVL.

This clone occurred once. This chain uses TRBV5-4 with TRBJ2-3; D gene uncertain. The CDR3 totals 15 residues. The germline CDR1 and CDR2 sequences are SGHNT and YYREEE (reference sequence). Trimming took off 0 bases at V and 2 bases at J, with 10 bases between the two ends. The DNA for the CDR3 is TGTGCCAGCAGCTTGGAGTCGGTTATCACAGATACGCAGTATTTT. Amino acids: CASSLESVITDTQYF.

The chain links TRBV6-5 to TRBJ1-6; D ambiguous. Germline CDR1 MNHEY, CDR2 SVGAGI. The germline V and J ends were trimmed by 2 bases and 7 bases, with 3 bases remaining between them. There are 12 residues in the CDR3. In DNA form, the CDR3 reads TGTGCCAGCAGTTACAGGAATTCACCCCTCCACTTT. Protein: CASSYRNSPLHF.

The J gene is TRBJ2-7, the V gene TRBV5-1; 8 bases match TRBD2. CDR1 is SGHRS and CDR2 is YFSETQ in the germline V gene. The CDR3 is 15 amino acids. The junction had 6 bases not matched to a gene; V was cut back by 4 bases and J by 0 bases. The CDR3 DNA reads TGCGCCAGCAGCCCCTACAGCGGGAGCTCCTACGAGCAGTACTTC. Its protein product is CASSPYSGSSYEQYF.

The V gene is TRBV28, the J gene TRBJ1-1; D is perhaps TRBD1 (6 bases). The V gene lost 6 bases and the J gene lost 8 bases, with 19 bases spanning the gap. This CDR3 is built from 14 residues. Germline V gene lookup returns CDR1 MDHEN and CDR2 SYDVKM. The CDR3 DNA is TGTGCCAGCAGGGCGGACAGTCCCATTAACGAAGCTTTCTTT. Amino acids: CASRADSPINEAFF.

This chain joins TRBV28 and TRBJ2-1; no clear D gene. Germline V gives CDR1 MDHEN, CDR2 SYDVKM. This CDR3 contains 13 residues. V was shortened by 6 bases and J by 6 bases, with 12 bases between the two germline ends. The CDR3 coding sequence is TGTGCCAGCAGCCCTTTCGATGCCAATGAGCAGTTCTTC. Amino acid sequence: CASSPFDANEQFF.

This chain joins TRBV28 and TRBJ2-7; no reliable D call. The V end was cut by 5 bases, the J end by 3 bases, with 14 bases between. The CDR3 sequence is 14 residues long. Germline CDR1 and CDR2: MDHEN and SYDVKM. For the CDR3, the DNA is TGTGCCAGCAGTAAAAATGATCTCTACTACGAGCAGTACTTC. Protein: CASSKNDLYYEQYF.

The chain recombines TRBV7-9 with TRBJ2-1; 14 bases match TRBD2. The CDR3 has 16 residues. The V and J ends lost 4 bases and 7 bases, in that order; junction bases with no gene match: 6. CDR1 is SEHNR and CDR2 is FQNEAQ in the germline V gene (reference sequence). The CDR3, as DNA: TGTGCCAGCAGCTCGACTAGCGGGAGGGCCTGGAATGAGCAGTTCTTC. It specifies CASSSTSGRAWNEQFF.

The chain links TRBV28 to TRBJ1-4; TRBD1 agrees at 7 bases. Germline V gene lookup returns CDR1 MDHEN and CDR2 SYDVKM. The CDR3 contains 13 residues. V dropped 3 bases and J dropped 7; count of bases not matched to a gene: 2. The CDR3 region has the DNA TGTGCCAGCAGTTTGGACAGGATTGAAAAACTGTTTTTT. It is translated as CASSLDRIEKLFF.

The J gene is TRBJ2-1, the V gene TRBV4-1, with a possible D match to TRBD2 (6 bases). This CDR3 has 14 amino acids. Trimming left V 6 bases short and J 0 bases short, with 9 bases between. From germline, CDR1 is MGHRA and CDR2 YSYEKL. CDR3 sequence: CASRNGSSYNEQFF. Written as DNA, the CDR3 is TGCGCCAGCAGAAACGGGAGCTCCTACAATGAGCAGTTCTTC.